Shown below are 13 T cell receptor beta chains from a single sample sequenced in a study of blood T cell repertoires in COVID-19. Sequencing was performed with immunoSEQ multiplex PCR; in TCRdb, only in-frame clones are kept and a portion is missing. The data show about 190,000 clones, roughly 84% seen once. The sample taken for sequencing was peripheral blood. The receptors come from a human donor in a cohort sampled during active COVID-19.

The genes are TRBV2 and TRBJ1-5; 8 bases fit TRBD1. Looked up from germline, CDR1 is SNHLY and CDR2 is FYNNEI. This CDR3 has 15 amino acids. After removal of 5 bases from V and 6 bases from J, the junction contained 9 bases not matched to a gene. This CDR3 reads CASSSDRGLGQPQHF. CDR3 nucleotides: TGTGCCAGCAGTAGTGACAGGGGATTGGGTCAGCCCCAGCATTTT.

This clone was detected ten times or more. The CDR3 nucleotides are TGTGCCACCAGCAGAGAGCGTGCAACTAATGAAAAACTGTTTTTT. As protein: CATSRERATNEKLFF. This chain connects TRBV15 to TRBJ1-4; D call uncertain. Germline V gene data show CDR1 as LNHNV and CDR2 as YYDKDF (reference sequence). The CDR3 contains 15 residues. The V end lost 0 bases, the J end lost 0 bases, and 5 bases lay between the germline ends.

This clone was seen a few times. The chain combines TRBV19 with TRBJ1-2; 7 nucleotides agree with TRBD1. Germline V gene data show CDR1 as LNHDA and CDR2 as SQIVND (reference sequence). V trimming: 5 bases; J trimming: 4 bases; junction bases outside the gene matches: 7. The CDR3 runs to 14 residues. The CDR3 loop is CASSGTVYRYGYTF. The CDR3 coding sequence is TGTGCCAGTAGTGGGACAGTATATCGCTATGGCTACACCTTC.

This chain connects TRBV18 to TRBJ1-6, with 7 bases matching TRBD1. The germline V gene has CDR1 KGHSH and CDR2 LQKENI. The V and J ends lost 2 bases and 9 bases, in that order; junction bases with no gene match: 7. The length of the CDR3 is 15 residues. The CDR3 bases are TGTGCCAGCTCACCAGGGACAGTCGAAGTTTCACCCCTCCACTTT. This codes for CASSPGTVEVSPLHF.

The chain links TRBV5-1 to TRBJ1-1; unclear D gene. The CDR3 sequence is 12 residues long. Germline values: CDR1 SGHRS, CDR2 YFSETQ. Trimming cost V 0 bases and J 8 bases, with 8 bases left between them. This CDR3 is CASSLVAGEAFF. The CDR3 bases are TGCGCCAGCAGCTTGGTGGCGGGCGAAGCTTTCTTT.

The chain carries TRBV24-1 and TRBJ2-5, with a weak D call TRBD2 (6 bases). CDR1 and CDR2 from the germline V gene are KGHDR and SFDVKD. Trimming took 5 bases from V and 0 from J, leaving 12 bases between them. CDR3 length equals 15 residues. CDR3 bases: TGTGCCACCAGTGTCGGACGGGGGTACCAAGAGACCCAGTACTTC. This gives the protein CATSVGRGYQETQYF.

The V and J genes are TRBV6-5 and TRBJ1-2; perhaps TRBD1 as D (6 bases). Germline V gene lookup returns CDR1 MNHEY and CDR2 SVGAGI. The CDR3 sequence is 16 residues long. V lost 0 bases and J 7 bases, leaving 18 bases between the germline ends. The CDR3: CASSYSTGNSRGGYTF. CDR3 DNA sequence: TGTGCCAGCAGTTACTCGACGGGCAACAGCAGGGGTGGCTACACCTTC.

This clone was detected once. The genes are TRBV4-1 and TRBJ1-2, with a possible D match to TRBD1 (6 bases). The V gene's germline CDR1 is MGHRA and CDR2 YSYEKL. Trimming left V 1 base short and J 3 bases short, with 6 bases between. This CDR3 is 13 amino acids long. The CDR3 DNA reads as TGCGCCAGCAGCCAAGGACAGGACTATGGCTACACCTTC. This codes for CASSQGQDYGYTF.

The chain couples TRBV18 to TRBJ1-2, with a possible D match to TRBD1 (5 bases). The CDR3 contains 15 residues. Germline loops: CDR1 KGHSH, CDR2 LQKENI. Between the trimmed V and J ends, which lost 2 bases and 2 bases, there was a span of 12 bases. The CDR3 loop is CASSPGAATNYGYTF. Here the CDR3 DNA reads TGTGCCAGCTCACCAGGGGCAGCCACCAACTATGGCTACACCTTC. The variable domain in full, completed from reference TRBV18 and TRBJ1-2, reads NAGVMQNPRHLVRRRGQEARLRCSPMKGHSHVYWYRQLPEEGLKFMVYLQKENIIDESGMPKERFSAEFPKEGPSILRIQQVVRGDSAAYFCASSPGAATNYGYTFGSGTRLTVV.

The chain joins TRBV10-3 to TRBJ1-2; TRBD1 aligns across 7 bases. Trimming took 4 bases from V and 4 from J; bases not matched to a gene: 15. CDR1 ENHRY and CDR2 SYGVKD come from the germline V gene. This CDR3 has 17 residues. The chain's CDR3 is CAISGQGRGFSSYGYTF. CDR3 in DNA: TGTGCCATCAGTGGACAGGGTAGGGGTTTTTCTAGCTATGGCTACACCTTC.

V and J are TRBV5-5 and TRBJ2-2, with 7 positions matching TRBD2. CDR1 is SGHKS and CDR2 is YYEKEE in the germline V gene (reference sequence). J lost 2 bases, V lost 4 bases, and 8 bases had no gene match. This CDR3 is 16 amino acids long. CDR3 region: CASSQLTSPNTGELFF. DNA of the CDR3: TGTGCCAGCAGCCAACTGACTAGCCCTAACACCGGGGAGCTGTTTTTT. Variable domain in full (rest from reference TRBV5-5 and TRBJ2-2): DAGVTQSPTHLIKTRGQQVTLRCSPISGHKSVSWYQQVLGQGPQFIFQYYEKEERGRGNFPDRFSARQFPNYSSELNVNALLLGDSALYLCASSQLTSPNTGELFFGEGSRLTVL.

J is TRBJ2-1 and V is TRBV7-2, with D perhaps TRBD2 (7 bases). V was trimmed by 3 bases and J by 5 bases, leaving 11 bases between them. Germline V CDR1 and CDR2: SGHTA, FQGNSA. The CDR3 has 14 residues. This chain's CDR3 is CASSFGGPNNEQFF. CDR3 nucleotides: TGTGCCAGCAGCTTCGGGGGGCCCAACAATGAGCAGTTCTTC.

The V gene is TRBV3-1 (or the pseudogene TRBV3-2), the J gene TRBJ2-7; D gene uncertain. Germline lookup yields CDR1 LGHDT and CDR2 YNNKEL (reference sequence). The CDR3 runs to 13 residues. V was pared by 3 bases and J by 4 bases, with 10 bases between. The CDR3 coding sequence is TGTGCCAGCAGCCAGCGCGGTTTATACGAGCAGTACTTC. Its protein is CASSQRGLYEQYF.